The 3 T cell receptor beta chains presented below share a single source sample, sequenced in a study of T-cell reconstitution after alpha-beta-depleted transplantation in children. Molecular barcoding with unique molecular identifiers was used for the TCRbeta library. A single record per CDR3 protein comes from TCRdb applying MiXCR to the PCR reads. Of about 640,000 distinct CDR3 sequences in the sample, approximately 17% were seen once. The sample in question was PBMCs from the stem cell graft donor, obtained from the stem cell graft. These receptors all stem from a human donor who donated a stem cell graft to a child with acute myeloid leukemia.

This clonotype was found many times. The chain recombines TRBV20-1 with TRBJ2-1; D not resolved. This CDR3 comprises 13 residues. CDR1 and CDR2 from the germline V gene are DFQATT and SNEGSKA (reference sequence). V dropped 4 bases and J dropped 3 bases, with 10 bases sitting between them. CDR3 protein: CSATIHSYNEQFF. The CDR3 bases are TGCAGTGCTACAATTCACAGCTACAATGAGCAGTTCTTC.

This clonotype was detected many times. This chain connects TRBV20-1 to TRBJ1-2; D is undetermined. Per germline, CDR1 DFQATT and CDR2 SNEGSKA (reference sequence). The CDR3 extends over 14 amino acids. The V end lost 6 bases, the J end lost 1 base, and 15 bases lay between the germline ends. CDR3: CSATNTELNYGYTF. The CDR3, as DNA: TGCAGTGCCACAAACACCGAGCTTAACTATGGCTACACCTTC.

The chain links TRBV6-5 to TRBJ2-2; D unresolved. This CDR3 contains 14 residues. The ends were cut back, 1 base at V and 4 bases at J, with 7 bases in the middle. Germline CDR1 and CDR2: MNHEY and SVGAGI. The CDR3 DNA reads as TGTGCCAGCAGTTACTTCTATGTCACCGGGGAGCTGTTTTTT. Protein product: CASSYFYVTGELFF.